The 21 T cell receptor beta chains listed next were all sequenced from one sample in a study of blood T cells in healthy people across ages. The use of a sample-barcoded 5' primer and a J-beta primer mix characterized a second PCR of about 6 to 12 cycles. TCRdb recomputed calls from the 5' RACE reads with MiXCR, one row per CDR3 protein. The repertoire includes about 640,000 distinct CDR3 sequences, approximately 59% of them detected once, and 35% to 40% sits in the top ten. The sequenced sample was blood. The receptors come from a man in his 60s in good health.

The V gene is TRBV4-2, the J gene TRBJ1-5, with 10 bases fitting TRBD1. This CDR3 has 19 residues. Trimming took 0 bases from V and 5 from J; bases not matched to a gene: 13. CDR1 and CDR2 from the germline V gene are LGHNA and YNFKEQ. The CDR3 nucleotides read TGTGCCAGCAGCCAAGAGGGGCGGGTATCGGGACAGGGGTATCAGCCCCAGCATTTT. As protein: CASSQEGRVSGQGYQPQHF.

The V gene is TRBV2, the J gene TRBJ2-1; 15 bases are shared with TRBD2. The J call may be faulty, since TRBJ2-7 better matches the DNA end. CDR3 length: 16 residues. Germline V gene sequence: CDR1 SNHLY, CDR2 FYNNEI. The CDR3 loop reads CASSGTSGGVYNEQYF. The CDR3 region has the DNA TGTGCCAGCAGTGGGACTAGCGGGGGGGTATACAATGAGCAGTACTTC.

This clonotype was seen a handful of times. V is TRBV6-6 and J is TRBJ2-7; D uncertain. The tail of the sequence fits TRBJ2-5 better, so the J call may be wrong. The germline V gene encodes CDR1 MNHNY and CDR2 SVGAGI (reference sequence). The CDR3 sequence is 13 residues long. In DNA, the CDR3 is TGTGCCAGCAGTTCCAGCGAACAAGAGACCCAGTACTTC. Translated: CASSSSEQETQYF.

Remarks on this clonotype: An end of the junction differs from the germline gene, which may be a read error. The rearrangement joins TRBV18 to TRBJ1-2; D is perhaps TRBD1 (6 bases). The CDR3 contains 14 residues. Germline V CDR1 and CDR2: KGHSH, LQKENI. In DNA form, the CDR3 reads TGTGCCAGCTCACCCGCCGGACAGTCCTATGGCGACACCTTC. It translates to CASSPAGQSYGDTF.

The J gene is TRBJ1-2, the V gene TRBV10-3, with 12 positions matching TRBD1. Trimming took 6 bases from V and 8 from J; bases not matched to a gene: 13. This CDR3 comprises 16 residues. In germline, CDR1 is ENHRY, CDR2 SYGVKD. The CDR3 bases are TGTGCCATCAGGGCCGGGACAGGGGGCGAGTCGTACGGCTACACCTTC. Residues: CAIRAGTGGESYGYTF.

This chain connects TRBV7-6 to TRBJ2-3; TRBD2 might be the D (6 bases). This CDR3 is 16 amino acids long. V lost 5 bases, J lost 6 bases, and 21 bases lay in between. CDR1 is SGHVS, CDR2 FNYEAQ, per germline. CDR3 region: CASSTGLSSTADTQYF. As DNA, the CDR3 is TGTGCCAGCAGCACGGGACTTTCCTCCACCGCGGATACGCAGTATTTT. The complete variable domain, with remaining parts taken from reference TRBV7-6 and TRBJ2-3, reads GAGVSQSPRYKVTKRGQDVALRCDPISGHVSLYWYRQALGQGPEFLTYFNYEAQQDKSGLPNDRFSAERPEGSISTLTIQRTEQRDSAMYRCASSTGLSSTADTQYFGPGTRLTVL.

The CDR3, as DNA: TGCGCCAGCAGCCTCGAGACGGTACAAGAGACCCAGTACTTC. It specifies CASSLETVQETQYF. The gene calls are TRBV5-1 and TRBJ2-5, with unresolved D. V was clipped by 4 bases and J by 2 bases, with 12 bases between them. The V gene's germline CDR1 is SGHRS and CDR2 YFSETQ. The length of the CDR3 is 14 residues.

A single count supports this clonotype. This chain connects TRBV20-1 to TRBJ2-7; TRBD1 matches at 10 bases. J lost 4 bases, V lost 2 bases, and 8 bases had no gene match. The CDR3 is made up of 15 amino acids. Germline CDR1 reads DFQATT; CDR2 reads SNEGSKA (reference sequence). CDR3 amino acids: CSARPSGQGTYEQYF. CDR3 nucleotides: TGCAGTGCTAGACCCTCGGGACAGGGGACGTACGAGCAGTACTTC.

A note on this clonotype: The junction differs from germline at one of its ends, possibly a read error. The chain has TRBV27 and TRBJ2-5; 12 bases line up with TRBD2. The J call may be mistaken, given a closer DNA end match to TRBJ2-7. The CDR3 has 15 residues. In germline, CDR1 is MNHEY, CDR2 SMNVEV (reference sequence). The CDR3, as DNA: TGCGCCAGCAGTTCAACTAGCGGGAGGACCTACGAGCAGTACTTC. This sequence encodes CASSSTSGRTYEQYF.

This chain's CDR3 is CASMGQSSYNSPLHF. The CDR3 coding sequence is TGTGCCAGCATGGGACAGAGCTCCTATAATTCACCCCTCCACTTT. V and J are TRBV2 and TRBJ1-6; 7 positions match TRBD1. Germline V gene lookup returns CDR1 SNHLY and CDR2 FYNNEI. The CDR3 extends over 15 amino acids. V was pared by 7 bases and J by 0 bases, with 3 bases of the junction left unmatched.

Details on this clonotype: An end of the junction does not agree with germline; a read error may underlie this. The chain carries TRBV18 and TRBJ2-1; maybe TRBD2 (7 bases). This CDR3 has 15 residues. In germline, CDR1 is KGHSH, CDR2 LQKENI. This CDR3 reads CASSPQGGGYNEQFF. The CDR3 region has the DNA TGTGCCAGCTCACCACAGGGAGGGGGTTACAATGAGCAGTTTTTC.

This chain links TRBV21-1 with TRBJ2-4; the table gives TRBD2 as D, unverified against the DNA. TRBV21-1 is classified as a pseudogene. The CDR3 is 17 residues long. CDR3 bases: TGTGCCAGCAGCAACCAATTAGCGGGAGGGCCTCGAAACATTCAGTACTTC. Its protein product is CASSNQLAGGPRNIQYF.

The CDR3 DNA follows: TGTGCCAGCAGCCAAGATTTGGCCCCCCGGGAGACCCAGTACTTC. Translated: CASSQDLAPRETQYF. The chain employs TRBV14 and TRBJ2-5; no clear D gene. The CDR3 contains 15 residues. V dropped 0 bases and J dropped 5 bases, with 13 bases sitting between them. Germline CDR1 and CDR2: SGHDN and FVKESK.

Note on this clonotype: The germline gene is not matched at one end of the junction; a read error may be the cause. This chain connects TRBV12-3 or TRBV12-4 to TRBJ2-5, with D unresolved. This CDR3 is 13 amino acids long. This CDR3 reads CASSFSVQEAQYF. CDR3 in DNA: TGTGCCAGCAGTTTCTCGGTCCAAGAGGCCCAGTACTTC.

This chain joins TRBV6-1 and TRBJ2-7; tentatively, D is TRBD1 (6 bases). CDR3 length: 15 residues. Germline CDR1 and CDR2: MNHNS and SASEGT. Deletions cut 0 bases from V and 3 bases from J, with 12 bases between. For the CDR3, the DNA is TGTGCCAGCAGTGAAGCCCATGGACAGTACTACGAGCAGTACTTC. This translates into CASSEAHGQYYEQYF.

As for this clonotype: The junction differs from germline at one of its ends, possibly a read error. The chain uses TRBV5-1 and TRBJ2-7; D is possibly TRBD1 (7 bases). The CDR3 runs to 15 residues. Germline loops: CDR1 SGHRS, CDR2 YFSETQ. The DNA of the CDR3 is TGCGCCAGCAGTTTGGGGGCAGGGGGGCAATACGAGCAGTACTTC. Translated: CASSLGAGGQYEQYF.

The gene calls are TRBV5-1 and TRBJ2-1; D might be TRBD2 (5 bases). This CDR3 is built from 14 residues. Germline CDR1 SGHRS, CDR2 YFSETQ. The V end was cut by 0 bases, the J end by 9 bases, with 13 bases between. The CDR3 DNA is TGCGCCAGCAGCTTGGGAAGCACGGGGAGTGAGCAGTTCTTC. Amino acids: CASSLGSTGSEQFF.

This clonotype has just one count. This chain joins TRBV27 and TRBJ2-2, with D possibly called TRBD1 or TRBD2 (7 bases each). Trimming took 4 bases from V and 7 from J, leaving 19 bases between them. The CDR3 sequence is 16 residues long. Germline loops: CDR1 MNHEY, CDR2 SMNVEV (reference sequence). The CDR3 reads CASSSVGRGPGGELFF. CDR3 DNA sequence: TGTGCCAGCAGTTCGGTAGGGAGGGGGCCTGGCGGGGAGCTGTTTTTT.

The chain employs TRBV11-2 and TRBJ2-3; 12 bases align to TRBD2. CDR3 size: 15 residues. V lost 5 bases, J lost 7 bases, and 7 bases stayed unmatched. Germline assignment: CDR1 SGHAT and CDR2 FQNNGV. The CDR3 sequence: CASSQPSGGAYTQYF. In DNA, the CDR3 is TGTGCCAGCAGCCAGCCTAGCGGGGGGGCGTATACGCAGTATTTT.

The chain carries TRBV7-6 and TRBJ2-1, with 12 bases identical to TRBD2. This CDR3 is 19 amino acids long. The germline V gene has CDR1 SGHVS and CDR2 FNYEAQ. Losses at the gene ends were 2 bases for V and 7 bases for J; bases not matched to a gene: 15. CDR3 nucleotides: TGTGCCAGCAGCTTAAGAATTTTCGGGACTAGCGGGCGGGTGAATGAGCAGTTCTTC. Its protein is CASSLRIFGTSGRVNEQFF. The variable domain in full, completed from reference TRBV7-6 and TRBJ2-1, reads GAGVSQSPRYKVTKRGQDVALRCDPISGHVSLYWYRQALGQGPEFLTYFNYEAQQDKSGLPNDRFSAERPEGSISTLTIQRTEQRDSAMYRCASSLRIFGTSGRVNEQFFGPGTRLTVL.

There are a few counts of this clonotype. This chain connects TRBV5-1 to TRBJ2-7, with TRBD1 matching 7 bases. Unmatched junction bases numbered 9, after V lost 4 bases and J lost 2 bases. This CDR3 is built from 15 residues. Germline CDR1 reads SGHRS; CDR2 reads YFSETQ. The chain's CDR3 is CASSLSRQGPYEQYF. The DNA for the CDR3 is TGCGCCAGCAGCCTCTCCCGACAGGGACCCTACGAGCAGTACTTC.